Each of the 24 T cell receptor beta chains below was sequenced from the same sample in a study of cytomegalovirus exposure and HLA in healthy donors. With 60 Vbeta and 13 Jbeta primers, the PCR was carried out. This table comes from immunoSEQ multiplex PCR, and its TCRdb copy is limited to in-frame clones, with some not included. This repertoire shows roughly 150,000 clones, roughly 77% found once; its top ten account for approximately 4.3%. The sequenced sample was PBMCs. The receptor set was obtained from a young man in good health.

This chain connects TRBV7-8 to TRBJ1-3; TRBD1 might be the D (6 bases). The CDR3 is made up of 13 amino acids. Germline V gene lookup returns CDR1 SGHVS and CDR2 FQNEAQ. V lost 2 bases and J 8 bases, leaving 10 bases between the germline ends. The CDR3 protein is CASSLLGGDTIYF. The DNA for the CDR3 is TGTGCCAGCAGCTTACTAGGGGGGGACACCATATATTTT. The whole variable domain, remainder taken from reference TRBV7-8 and TRBJ1-3, is GAGVSQSPRYKVAKRGQDVALRCDPISGHVSLFWYQQALGQGPEFLTYFQNEAQLDKSGLPSDRFFAERPEGSVSTLKIQRTQQEDSAVYLCASSLLGGDTIYFGEGSWLTVV.

The sample holds one count of this clone. The chain has TRBV30 and TRBJ2-7; maybe TRBD2 (6 bases). Trimming left V 0 bases short and J 7 bases short, with 13 bases between. The length of the CDR3 is 13 residues. Germline loops: CDR1 GTSNPN, CDR2 SVGIG (reference sequence). The CDR3 here is CAWSVRNRGEQYF. For the CDR3, the DNA is TGTGCCTGGAGTGTACGGAACCGGGGGGAGCAGTACTTC.

This chain uses TRBV6-5 with TRBJ2-1; 7 bases are shared with TRBD2. The CDR3 has 13 residues. Looked up from germline, CDR1 is MNHEY and CDR2 is SVGAGI. The J segment lost 7 bases and the V segment lost 6 bases, leaving 6 bases of the junction unmatched. The CDR3 sequence: CASSGLGVNEQFF. The DNA of the CDR3 is TGTGCCAGCAGCGGACTAGGAGTAAATGAGCAGTTCTTC.

The chain uses TRBV11-3 and TRBJ2-5; D possibly corresponds to TRBD2 (5 bases). The V end lost 5 bases, the J end lost 5 bases, and 6 bases lay between the germline ends. Germline V gene data show CDR1 as SGHNT and CDR2 as YENEEA. This CDR3 contains 11 residues. The CDR3 sequence is CASSERETQYF. The CDR3 coding sequence is TGTGCCAGCAGCGAGCGGGAGACCCAGTACTTC.

The CDR3 protein is CASSVDDRGDTIYF. For the CDR3, the DNA is TGTGCCAGCAGCGTAGATGACCGGGGGGACACCATATATTTT. The chain joins TRBV9 to TRBJ1-3; D may be TRBD1 (5 bases). The CDR3 has 14 residues. V lost 0 bases, J lost 8 bases, and 12 bases lay in between. Germline-derived CDR1 and CDR2 are SGDLS and YYNGEE.

The V and J genes are TRBV4-1 and TRBJ2-1; the D gene is possibly TRBD2 (6 bases). V was cut by 0 bases and J by 6 bases, with 12 bases left in between. Germline V gives CDR1 MGHRA, CDR2 YSYEKL. The CDR3 is made up of 15 amino acids. This CDR3 is CASSQEGTRTNEQFF. CDR3 nucleotide sequence: TGCGCCAGCAGCCAAGAGGGGACTCGGACCAATGAGCAGTTCTTC.

The chain has TRBV11-2 and TRBJ2-1, with a weak D call TRBD2 (7 bases). V lost 5 bases, J lost 0 bases, and 17 bases lay in between. The CDR3 is 17 residues long. The germline CDR1 and CDR2 sequences are SGHAT and FQNNGV. This CDR3 is CASSPRGGGGSYNEQFF. CDR3 nucleotide sequence: TGTGCCAGCAGCCCCCGGGGAGGGGGGGGCTCCTACAATGAGCAGTTCTTC.

This sequence joins TRBV2 and TRBJ1-5, with TRBD1 matching 7 bases. Trimming removed 5 bases from V and 0 bases from J; junction bases left unmatched: 4. This CDR3 has 15 residues. Germline assignment: CDR1 SNHLY and CDR2 FYNNEI. The CDR3 nucleotides are TGTGCCAGCAGTTTGGGACAGTCTAGCAATCAGCCCCAGCATTTT. It yields the protein CASSLGQSSNQPQHF.

The chain is built from TRBV14 and TRBJ2-5; D perhaps matches TRBD1 (5 bases). The length of the CDR3 is 14 residues. Germline CDR1 reads SGHDN; CDR2 reads FVKESK. V was trimmed by 3 bases and J by 4 bases, leaving 12 bases between them. The CDR3 DNA reads as TGTGCCAGCAGCCATCCCCCAAGGGGAGAGACCCAGTACTTC. Its protein is CASSHPPRGETQYF.

The chain joins TRBV5-1 to TRBJ2-7; D remains ambiguous. Looked up from germline, CDR1 is SGHRS and CDR2 is YFSETQ. The CDR3 loop spans 14 amino acids. Trimming took 0 bases from V and 3 from J, leaving 10 bases between them. The CDR3 sequence is CASSLVRGNYEQYF. CDR3 in DNA: TGCGCCAGCAGCTTGGTTAGAGGAAACTACGAGCAGTACTTC.

This clone was counted a single time. This CDR3 reads CASSDGTTFDEQFF. As DNA, the CDR3 is TGTGCCAGCAGTGATGGGACTACCTTTGATGAGCAGTTCTTC. The chain couples TRBV6-1 to TRBJ2-1; TRBD2 agrees at 7 bases. Germline lookup yields CDR1 MNHNS and CDR2 SASEGT. V dropped 3 bases and J dropped 8; count of bases not matched to a gene: 7. The CDR3 runs to 14 residues.

The CDR3 sequence: CASSVRGHQPQHF. The CDR3 nucleotides read TGTGCCAGCAGCGTACGAGGCCATCAGCCCCAGCATTTT. The gene calls are TRBV6-5 and TRBJ1-5; unclear D gene. The CDR3 spans 13 residues. Germline V CDR1 and CDR2: MNHEY, SVGAGI. The V and J ends lost 6 bases and 5 bases respectively, with 11 bases between them.

By share of the sample, this clone is medium-sized. V is TRBV6-4 and J is TRBJ2-1, with 7 bases aligning to TRBD2. Trimming removed 4 bases from V and 7 bases from J; junction bases left unmatched: 7. CDR3 length: 14 residues. Looked up from germline, CDR1 is MRHNA and CDR2 is SNTAGT. The CDR3 nucleotides are TGTGCCAGCAGTGGGGATCCGGGGGGTAATGAGCAGTTCTTC. This gives the protein CASSGDPGGNEQFF.

This chain connects TRBV7-3 to TRBJ2-1; tentative D call: TRBD1 (6 bases). The germline V gene encodes CDR1 SGHTA and CDR2 FQGTGA. V lost 5 bases and J lost 3, with 14 bases in between. The CDR3 length is 15 residues. The CDR3 bases are TGTGCCAGCAGCCCTAGGGGGTCCCTCTACAATGAGCAGTTCTTC. Protein sequence: CASSPRGSLYNEQFF.

This clone was recorded a few times. The V and J genes are TRBV19 and TRBJ1-1, with D perhaps matching TRBD1 (6 bases). CDR3 length: 17 residues. V was clipped by 3 bases and J by 4 bases, with 21 bases between them. Germline V lookup: CDR1 LNHDA, CDR2 SQIVND (reference sequence). The CDR3 here is CASSIGQWRSLRTEAFF. The CDR3 DNA follows: TGTGCCAGTAGTATCGGACAGTGGCGATCCCTGCGCACTGAAGCTTTCTTT.

This chain links TRBV6-1 with TRBJ1-5; no definite D call. Trimming shortened V by 4 bases and J by 6 bases, and 7 bases separated the two germline ends. Germline CDR1 is MNHNS and CDR2 is SASEGT. The CDR3 consists of 12 residues. The DNA of the CDR3 is TGTGCCAGCAGTGTCGGGGTTCAGCCCCAGCATTTT. It codes for CASSVGVQPQHF.

This chain links TRBV7-2 with TRBJ1-2, with 10 bases aligning to TRBD1. The germline gives CDR1 SGHTA, CDR2 FQGNSA. With V trimmed by 5 bases and J by 4 bases, 10 bases remained unmatched. This CDR3 comprises 16 residues. The CDR3 bases are TGTGCCAGCAGCCCTATGGGACAGGGGCTGGTCTATGGCTACACCTTC. This codes for CASSPMGQGLVYGYTF.

This clone occurred a few times. Here the CDR3 DNA reads TGCGCCAGCAGCTTGGGACTAGCGGGAGGGCAAGAGACCCAGTACTTC. Translated: CASSLGLAGGQETQYF. The chain employs TRBV5-1 and TRBJ2-5, with 14 bases matching TRBD2. Trimming cost V 0 bases and J 2 bases; bases outside gene matches: 0. CDR1 is SGHRS and CDR2 is YFSETQ in the germline V gene. The CDR3 covers 16 residues.

CDR3 amino acids: CASRAGTGAYNEQFF. In DNA, the CDR3 is TGTGCCAGCAGGGCCGGGACAGGGGCCTACAATGAGCAGTTCTTC. The V and J genes are TRBV6-5 and TRBJ2-1, with 10 bases fitting TRBD1. This CDR3 contains 15 residues. CDR1 MNHEY and CDR2 SVGAGI come from the germline V gene. The junction had 4 bases not matched to a gene; V was cut back by 6 bases and J by 2 bases.

The V and J genes are TRBV7-2 and TRBJ2-1; D may be TRBD2 (6 bases). Germline values: CDR1 SGHTA, CDR2 FQGNSA. V was cut by 7 bases and J by 0 bases, with 13 bases left in between. This CDR3 contains 15 residues. The CDR3 coding sequence is TGTGCCAGCACCGAGGGACTGGGCTCCTACAATGAGCAGTTCTTC. The encoded protein is CASTEGLGSYNEQFF.

The V call is TRBV11-3, the J call TRBJ2-7; D gene uncertain. CDR1 is SGHNT and CDR2 is YENEEA in the germline V gene. V lost 3 bases, J lost 2 bases, and 14 bases lay in between. This CDR3 is built from 15 residues. CDR3 amino acids: CASSFGPGPAYEQYF. In DNA, the CDR3 is TGTGCCAGCAGCTTCGGCCCAGGTCCAGCCTACGAGCAGTACTTC.

The rearrangement joins TRBV7-6 to TRBJ1-1, with D possibly being TRBD1 (6 bases). V lost 5 bases, J lost 5 bases, and 18 bases lay in between. Germline V gene data show CDR1 as SGHVS and CDR2 as FNYEAQ. This CDR3 is 15 amino acids long. For the CDR3, the DNA is TGTGCCAGCAGCCCGACTTTTTTGGACAGAACTGAAGCTTTCTTT. This codes for CASSPTFLDRTEAFF.

The chain links TRBV7-3 to TRBJ1-2, with 9 bases fitting TRBD1. Germline V gene data show CDR1 as SGHTA and CDR2 as FQGTGA. The junction had 5 bases not matched to a gene; V was cut back by 5 bases and J by 13 bases. CDR3 length: 11 amino acids. CDR3 amino acids: CASSGGTGSTF. The CDR3, as DNA: TGTGCCAGCAGCGGAGGGACAGGGAGCACCTTC.

The chain uses TRBV5-5 and TRBJ1-1; 9 bases fit TRBD1. Unmatched junction bases numbered 6, after V lost 5 bases and J lost 4 bases. Germline loops: CDR1 SGHKS, CDR2 YYEKEE (reference sequence). CDR3 length: 14 amino acids. The CDR3 protein is CASRTDRGGTEAFF. CDR3 nucleotides: TGTGCCAGCAGAACGGACAGGGGAGGCACTGAAGCTTTCTTT. Full variable domain (missing parts from reference TRBV5-5 and TRBJ1-1): DAGVTQSPTHLIKTRGQQVTLRCSPISGHKSVSWYQQVLGQGPQFIFQYYEKEERGRGNFPDRFSARQFPNYSSELNVNALLLGDSALYLCASRTDRGGTEAFFGQGTRLTVV.